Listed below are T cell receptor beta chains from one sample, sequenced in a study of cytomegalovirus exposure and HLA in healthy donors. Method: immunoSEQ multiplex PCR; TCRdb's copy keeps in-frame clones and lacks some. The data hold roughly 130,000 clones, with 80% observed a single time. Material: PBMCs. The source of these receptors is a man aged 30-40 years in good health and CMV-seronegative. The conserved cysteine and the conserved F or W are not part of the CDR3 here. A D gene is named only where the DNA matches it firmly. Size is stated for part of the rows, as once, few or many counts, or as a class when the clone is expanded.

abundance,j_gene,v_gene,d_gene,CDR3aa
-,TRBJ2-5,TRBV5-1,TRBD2,ASSPQGGIETQY
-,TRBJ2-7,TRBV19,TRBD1,ASSIATGSYEQY
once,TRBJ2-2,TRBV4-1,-,ASSQVLSGELF
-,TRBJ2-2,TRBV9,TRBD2,ASSVDAGRGTGELF
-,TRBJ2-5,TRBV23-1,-,ASSQYHRQETQY
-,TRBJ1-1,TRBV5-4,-,ASSEGGTEAF
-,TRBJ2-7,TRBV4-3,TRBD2,ASSQNQGTREQY
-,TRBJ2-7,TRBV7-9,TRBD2,SSSSQTSGSPYEQY
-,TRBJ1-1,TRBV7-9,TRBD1,ASSSGGQGSWSAF
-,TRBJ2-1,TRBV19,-,ASSIDHGGYNEQF
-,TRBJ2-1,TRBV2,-,ASSGTVNHNEQF
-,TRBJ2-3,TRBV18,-,ASSPEQGQSTDTQY
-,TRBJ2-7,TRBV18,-,ASSPRLTGIYEQY
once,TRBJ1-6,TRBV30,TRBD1,AWSSGTDNSPLH
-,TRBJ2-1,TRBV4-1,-,ASSQARGQVRYNEQF
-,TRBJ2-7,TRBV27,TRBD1,ASSNRQGKSYEQY
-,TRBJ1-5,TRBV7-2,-,ASSSYGRANQPQN
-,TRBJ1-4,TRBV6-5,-,ASSWTLDEKLF
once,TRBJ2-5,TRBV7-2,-,ASSIGSQETQY
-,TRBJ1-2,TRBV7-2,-,ASSIIPRNNYGYT
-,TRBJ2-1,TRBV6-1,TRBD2,ASSGLAGYYNEQF
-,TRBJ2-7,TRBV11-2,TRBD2,ASSPGGDPIEQY
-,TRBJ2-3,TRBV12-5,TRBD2,ASGLVLGREGDTQY
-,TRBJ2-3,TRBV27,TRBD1,ASSRAGTGGTDTQY
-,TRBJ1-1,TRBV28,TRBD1,ASSLVTGTGGTEAF
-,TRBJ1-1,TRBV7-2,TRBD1,ASSPPRGRFNTEAF
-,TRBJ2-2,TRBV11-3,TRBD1,ASSPGGTGELF
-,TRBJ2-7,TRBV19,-,ASSRASDSSSYEQY
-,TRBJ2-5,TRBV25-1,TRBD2,ASIPGGQETQY
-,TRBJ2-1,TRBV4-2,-,ASSQDSDTGPTYNEQF
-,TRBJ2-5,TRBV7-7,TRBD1,ASSAGTGSRETQY
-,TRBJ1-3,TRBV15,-,ATSRDLIDWSSGNTIY